The T cell receptor (beta chain) described here comes from a study of identical twins. Via MiXCR, TCRdb re-called the 5' RACE reads, giving one row per CDR3 protein. The table has about 900,000 distinct CDR3 sequences, 9% to 15% seen once. Deletions cut 6 bases from V and 4 bases from J, with 12 bases between. Germline assignment: CDR1 MDHEN and CDR2 SYDVKM. The CDR3 spans 13 residues. Study-level results: Invariant MAIT and iNKT cells are populations that could partly confound zero-insertion analyses. The analysis was cross-sectional rather than longitudinal within donors.

This clonotype occurred once. Antigen: not known. This sample also appeared in a second study, on yellow fever vaccine responses in identical twins.

This sequence originates from a woman under 30 in good health. Input material: PBMCs. This chain connects TRBV28 to TRBJ1-2; unclear D gene. The CDR3 DNA is TGTGCCAGCAGCTCGGGGAACCTCTATGGCTACACCTTC. It codes for CASSSGNLYGYTF.